This TCR beta chain was found in a study of blood T cell repertoires in COVID-19. About the research overall: T cells, B-cell-depleted T cells, or PBMCs supplied cDNA or gDNA.

Two negative PCRs, clearance, or symptom resolution had been documented for recovered Cohort 3 donors. As originally analysed: Nucleated cell counts were estimated from reference gene primer amplification. Sequencing used immunoSEQ multiplex PCR; TCRdb keeps in-frame clones, though not all of them. Clone size and the V and J calls come from that table; the DNA yielded D and trimming. The top ten clones hold approximately 16% of a sample with 150,000 to 200,000 clones, around 80% of them seen once. This CDR3 has 13 amino acids. The source is a man aged 50-59 years who had recovered from COVID-19. Material for sequencing was PBMCs or T cells enriched from blood (not recorded which). The gene calls are TRBV21-1 and TRBJ1-5; the tabulated D call, TRBD1, remains unverified against the DNA. TRBV21-1 is a pseudogene locus. This CDR3 reads CASSNRVERPQHF. Here the CDR3 DNA reads TGTGCCAGCAGCAACAGGGTAGAAAGGCCCCAGCATTTT.